Presented here are 32 T cell receptor beta chains from one specimen sequenced in a study of T cell responses to AZD1222 COVID-19 vaccine. Sequencing was performed with immunoSEQ multiplex PCR; in TCRdb, only in-frame clones are kept and a portion is missing. The sample has 120,000 to 150,000 clones, about 90% seen once; the top ten hold under 3.5%. The starting material was peripheral blood, obtained on day 0 of AZD1222 vaccination. These receptors were taken from an adult in good health.

The chain links TRBV27 to TRBJ1-4, with a tentative D call TRBD1 (5 bases). Germline loops: CDR1 MNHEY, CDR2 SMNVEV (reference sequence). There are 13 residues in the CDR3. V was pared by 2 bases and J by 8 bases, with 9 bases between. CDR3 residues: CASSLQEGEKLFF. The CDR3 DNA follows: TGTGCCAGCAGTTTACAGGAGGGGGAAAAACTGTTTTTT.

This chain connects TRBV13 to TRBJ2-5, with D unresolved. Germline CDR1 is PRHDT and CDR2 is FYEKMQ (reference sequence). The CDR3 is 14 amino acids. Between the trimmed V and J ends, which lost 0 bases and 5 bases, there was a span of 10 bases. The CDR3 DNA reads TGTGCCAGCAGCTTAGGGGGGATTTCGGAGACCCAGTACTTC. Translated: CASSLGGISETQYF.

V gene TRBV9 combines with J gene TRBJ2-5, with no clear D. The germline V gene has CDR1 SGDLS and CDR2 YYNGEE. V gave up 0 bases and J gave up 2 bases, with 11 bases separating them. The CDR3 is 15 amino acids. The CDR3 nucleotides read TGTGCCAGCAGCGTAGCTCTGGGCTGGCAAGAGACCCAGTACTTC. It translates to CASSVALGWQETQYF. The whole variable domain, filled in from reference TRBV9 and TRBJ2-5, reads DSGVTQTPKHLITATGQRVTLRCSPRSGDLSVYWYQQSLDQGLQFLIQYYNGEERAKGNILERFSAQQFPDLHSELNLSSLELGDSALYFCASSVALGWQETQYFGPGTRLLVL.

In this sample, this clone turned up once. The junction and the germline gene differ at one end; a read error may be behind it. The chain uses TRBV18 and TRBJ2-1; 9 bases line up with TRBD1. The CDR3 extends over 12 amino acids. From germline, CDR1 is KGHSH and CDR2 LQKENI. Written as DNA, the CDR3 is TGTGCCAGCTCACCCCTGGACAGGGGTACGATCTTC. This sequence encodes CASSPLDRGTIF.

J is TRBJ2-7 and V is TRBV19; TRBD2 might be the D (5 bases). This CDR3 contains 14 residues. The ends were cut back, 3 bases at V and 2 bases at J, with 11 bases in the middle. Looked up from germline, CDR1 is LNHDA and CDR2 is SQIVND (reference sequence). For the CDR3, the DNA is TGTGCCAGTAGTATTTCTCGGGGTCCCTACGAGCAGTACTTC. It specifies CASSISRGPYEQYF.

The chain has TRBV4-2 and TRBJ2-7; D gene uncertain. The CDR3 covers 15 residues. CDR1 and CDR2 (germline): LGHNA, YNFKEQ. V gave up 1 base and J gave up 2 bases, with 12 bases separating them. The CDR3: CASSQGAQGPYEQYF. For the CDR3, the DNA is TGTGCCAGCAGCCAAGGCGCCCAAGGGCCCTACGAGCAGTACTTC.

The chain carries TRBV6-5 and TRBJ2-1; possibly TRBD2 for D (5 bases). Per germline, CDR1 MNHEY and CDR2 SVGAGI. Trimming took off 5 bases at V and 5 bases at J, with 16 bases between the two ends. The CDR3 totals 15 residues. CDR3 protein: CASSPRRLRDNEQFF. The CDR3 DNA follows: TGTGCCAGCAGTCCACGGAGGCTTCGGGACAATGAGCAGTTCTTC.

This chain links TRBV15 with TRBJ1-1, with 10 bases matching TRBD1. Germline CDR1 reads LNHNV; CDR2 reads YYDKDF (reference sequence). CDR3 length equals 15 residues. With 1 base clipped from V and 2 bases from J, the junction kept 1 base outside the gene matches. The CDR3 nucleotides read TGTGCCACCAGCAGAGGGGACAGGGGAAACACTGAAGCTTTCTTT. It specifies CATSRGDRGNTEAFF.

The chain links TRBV19 to TRBJ1-4; D call uncertain. CDR1 and CDR2 (germline): LNHDA, SQIVND (reference sequence). Trimming removed 5 bases from V and 0 bases from J, with 7 bases in between. This CDR3 has 14 amino acids. CDR3 nucleotides: TGTGCCAGTAGTGTCCGTGCAACTAATGAAAAACTGTTTTTT. Protein: CASSVRATNEKLFF.

The V call is TRBV9, the J call TRBJ1-2, with 7 positions matching TRBD1. Trimming took 4 bases from V and 4 from J; bases not matched to a gene: 7. Germline loops: CDR1 SGDLS, CDR2 YYNGEE. CDR3 length: 14 residues. The CDR3 DNA sequence: TGTGCCAGCAGCCCCCGGGACAGCTTCTATGGCTACACCTTC. Amino acids: CASSPRDSFYGYTF.

The J gene is TRBJ2-7, the V gene TRBV28; 14 bases agree with TRBD2. V dropped 7 bases and J dropped 4; count of bases not matched to a gene: 6. CDR1 and CDR2 (germline): MDHEN, SYDVKM. There are 15 residues in the CDR3. CDR3 in amino acids: CASISGLAGGYEQYF. In nucleotides, the CDR3 is TGTGCCAGCATCAGTGGACTAGCGGGAGGTTACGAGCAGTACTTC.

V gene TRBV5-1 combines with J gene TRBJ2-1; D uncertain. The CDR3 sequence is 16 residues long. V was cut by 0 bases and J by 0 bases, with 10 bases left in between. Germline V gives CDR1 SGHRS, CDR2 YFSETQ. The CDR3 here is CASSLVPGSSYNEQFF. The DNA for the CDR3 is TGCGCCAGCAGCTTGGTGCCAGGATCCTCCTACAATGAGCAGTTCTTC.

The gene calls are TRBV12-3 or TRBV12-4 and TRBJ1-1, with D perhaps TRBD1 (5 bases). V lost 3 bases and J lost 5, with 10 bases in between. The CDR3 covers 13 residues. CDR3 protein: CASSLKGWTEAFF. In DNA form, the CDR3 reads TGTGCCAGCAGTTTGAAGGGGTGGACTGAAGCTTTCTTT.

The chain has TRBV28 and TRBJ2-1; 10 positions match TRBD2. The CDR3 is 20 residues long. The germline V gene has CDR1 MDHEN and CDR2 SYDVKM. The junction had 17 bases not matched to a gene; V was cut back by 2 bases and J by 4 bases. The CDR3 spells CASSLVLAGAARYSYNEQFF. The CDR3 DNA reads TGTGCCAGCAGTTTAGTCCTAGCGGGGGCCGCCCGTTACTCTTACAATGAGCAGTTCTTC.

As concerns this clone: The junction does not match germline at one end; this may be a read error. This chain connects TRBV20-1 to TRBJ2-7; unclear D gene. Germline V gives CDR1 DFQATT, CDR2 SNEGSKA (reference sequence). The CDR3 is 10 residues long. CDR3 DNA: TGCAGTTCTAGGGTCTACGAGCAGTACTTC. Its protein product is CSSRVYEQYF.

This clone was seen a few times. This chain joins TRBV29-1 and TRBJ2-7; 7 bases map to TRBD1. The germline CDR1 and CDR2 sequences are SQVTM and ANQGSEA. CDR3 length: 13 amino acids. The CDR3 sequence is CRDPGQSSYEQYF. The CDR3 DNA reads TGCAGGGACCCGGGACAGAGCTCCTACGAGCAGTACTTC.

This chain uses TRBV7-3 with TRBJ2-3, with 13 nucleotides matching TRBD2. Germline lookup yields CDR1 SGHTA and CDR2 FQGTGA. This CDR3 is 20 amino acids long. Unmatched junction bases numbered 16, after V lost 4 bases and J lost 3 bases. DNA for the CDR3: TGTGCCAGCAGCTCCAAACCCTTAAGGACTAGCGGGAGTTGGACAGATACGCAGTATTTT. It encodes CASSSKPLRTSGSWTDTQYF.

J is TRBJ2-7 and V is TRBV6-5; TRBD1 matches at 7 bases. CDR3 length equals 15 residues. Looked up from germline, CDR1 is MNHEY and CDR2 is SVGAGI. V dropped 6 bases and J dropped 5; count of bases not matched to a gene: 13. The CDR3, as DNA: TGTGCCAGCAGGTACCCAGGGGGAAGACCTAACGAGCAGTACTTC. This gives the protein CASRYPGGRPNEQYF.

This chain links TRBV10-3 with TRBJ1-5, with 11 nucleotides matching TRBD1. The CDR3 extends over 16 amino acids. V lost 4 bases and J lost 1; bases outside the gene matches: 3. CDR1 is ENHRY, CDR2 SYGVKD, per germline. The CDR3: CAISGGTGGSNQPQHF. CDR3 DNA sequence: TGTGCCATCAGTGGCGGGACAGGGGGGAGCAATCAGCCCCAGCATTTT.

V usage is TRBV27 and J usage is TRBJ2-7; 11 bases map to TRBD1. There are 15 residues in the CDR3. Germline loops: CDR1 MNHEY, CDR2 SMNVEV (reference sequence). V shed 5 bases and J 3 bases; nucleotides not matched to a gene: 6. CDR3: CASSDTGTGGYEQYF. DNA for the CDR3: TGTGCCAGCAGTGATACCGGGACAGGGGGCTACGAGCAGTACTTC.

The chain couples TRBV19 to TRBJ2-1, with 10 bases identical to TRBD2. The germline gives CDR1 LNHDA, CDR2 SQIVND (reference sequence). This CDR3 has 16 residues. Trimming cost V 0 bases and J 8 bases; bases outside gene matches: 7. This chain's CDR3 is CASSIEPSGSDDEQFF. DNA for the CDR3: TGTGCCAGTAGTATAGAACCTAGCGGGAGTGATGATGAGCAGTTCTTC.

The J gene is TRBJ1-2, the V gene TRBV4-1; D is perhaps TRBD1 (6 bases). The V gene lost 2 bases and the J gene lost 3 bases, with 16 bases spanning the gap. The CDR3 has 16 amino acids. The germline V gene encodes CDR1 MGHRA and CDR2 YSYEKL. The CDR3 bases are TGCGCCAGCAGCCAACCATTACAGGGCCCCTACTATGGCTACACCTTC. Translated: CASSQPLQGPYYGYTF.

The chain recombines TRBV13 with TRBJ2-1, with TRBD2 matching 10 bases. Germline loops: CDR1 PRHDT, CDR2 FYEKMQ (reference sequence). The CDR3 runs to 16 residues. Losses at the gene ends were 3 bases for V and 5 bases for J; bases not matched to a gene: 7. DNA for the CDR3: TGTGCCAGCAGCTTCCCGACTAGCGGGCGCAACAATGAGCAGTTCTTC. Translated, it gives CASSFPTSGRNNEQFF. The variable domain in full, completed from reference TRBV13 and TRBJ2-1, reads AAGVIQSPRHLIKEKRETATLKCYPIPRHDTVYWYQQGPGQDPQFLISFYEKMQSDKGSIPDRFSAQQFSDYHSELNMSSLELGDSALYFCASSFPTSGRNNEQFFGPGTRLTVL.

J is TRBJ2-3 and V is TRBV12-5, with 12 nucleotides matching TRBD2. J was trimmed by 6 bases and V by 2 bases; bases with no gene match: 9. From germline, CDR1 is LGHNT and CDR2 FRNRAP. This CDR3 has 17 residues. The CDR3 here is CASGLYQTSGGPDTQYF. The CDR3 region has the DNA TGTGCTAGTGGTTTGTACCAAACTAGCGGGGGGCCCGATACGCAGTATTTT.

The gene calls are TRBV19 and TRBJ1-2, with a possible D match to TRBD1 (5 bases). Between the trimmed V and J ends, which lost 0 bases and 6 bases, there was a span of 20 bases. Germline V lookup: CDR1 LNHDA, CDR2 SQIVND (reference sequence). The CDR3 extends over 17 amino acids. CDR3 sequence (DNA): TGTGCCAGTAGTATAGATGGGGCCAATCAGGGCCGTGATGGCTACACCTTC. Protein sequence: CASSIDGANQGRDGYTF. Full variable domain (missing parts from reference TRBV19 and TRBJ1-2): DGGITQSPKYLFRKEGQNVTLSCEQNLNHDAMYWYRQDPGQGLRLIYYSQIVNDFQKGDIAEGYSVSREKKESFPLTVTSAQKNPTAFYLCASSIDGANQGRDGYTFGSGTRLTVV.

The J gene is TRBJ1-5, the V gene TRBV6-1; D uncertain. CDR1 MNHNS and CDR2 SASEGT come from the germline V gene. This CDR3 region has 15 residues. The germline V and J ends were trimmed by 4 bases and 3 bases, with 13 bases remaining between them. CDR3 residues: CASSVPPGSNQPQHF. The CDR3 nucleotides read TGTGCCAGCAGTGTCCCCCCAGGCTCCAATCAGCCCCAGCATTTT.

This chain joins TRBV5-1 and TRBJ2-1; D may be TRBD2 (6 bases). Trimming pared 1 base from V and 0 bases from J, leaving 11 bases between. The CDR3 length is 16 residues. Germline V lookup: CDR1 SGHRS, CDR2 YFSETQ. CDR3 region: CASSLLAPNSYNEQFF. The DNA of the CDR3 is TGCGCCAGCAGCTTGCTAGCGCCAAACTCCTACAATGAGCAGTTCTTC.

There are many counts of this clone. J is TRBJ2-6 and V is TRBV5-5; tentatively, D is TRBD1 (5 bases). The CDR3 contains 13 residues. Trimming stripped 4 bases from V and 8 bases from J, with 10 bases between. Germline V lookup: CDR1 SGHKS, CDR2 YYEKEE (reference sequence). CDR3 region: CASSVDITNVLTF. The CDR3 DNA is TGTGCCAGCAGCGTGGACATAACCAACGTCCTGACTTTC.

The gene calls are TRBV18 and TRBJ2-2; D is perhaps TRBD1 (6 bases). This CDR3 has 15 residues. Germline-derived CDR1 and CDR2 are KGHSH and LQKENI. V was pared by 0 bases and J by 5 bases, with 10 bases between. The CDR3 loop is CASSPPNRDTGELFF. The CDR3 DNA is TGTGCCAGCTCACCACCGAACAGGGATACCGGGGAGCTGTTTTTT.

The chain joins TRBV5-1 to TRBJ1-4; D ambiguous. Looked up from germline, CDR1 is SGHRS and CDR2 is YFSETQ. V was cut by 1 base and J by 8 bases, with 21 bases left in between. CDR3 length: 17 amino acids. The CDR3 DNA follows: TGCGCCAGCAGCTTGAAGACCCTGACAACCCGATCGGAAAAACTGTTTTTT. It translates to CASSLKTLTTRSEKLFF. The entire variable domain, with the rest obtained from reference TRBV5-1 and TRBJ1-4, is as follows: KAGVTQTPRYLIKTRGQQVTLSCSPISGHRSVSWYQQTPGQGLQFLFEYFSETQRNKGNFPGRFSGRQFSNSRSEMNVSTLELGDSALYLCASSLKTLTTRSEKLFFGSGTQLSVL.

V usage is TRBV4-3 and J usage is TRBJ1-2, with D perhaps TRBD1 (5 bases). This CDR3 has 16 residues. From germline, CDR1 is LGHNA and CDR2 YSLEER. Trimming stripped 5 bases from V and 10 bases from J, with 26 bases between. CDR3 bases: TGCGCCAGCAGCGGTGCTCAGAGGGGTCCTAACCGAGCCTACACCTTC. Amino acid sequence: CASSGAQRGPNRAYTF.

This chain links TRBV6-1 with TRBJ1-2, with a weak D call TRBD1 (5 bases). V was pared by 2 bases and J by 0 bases, with 13 bases between. The CDR3 spans 16 residues. CDR1 is MNHNS and CDR2 is SASEGT in the germline V gene. DNA of the CDR3: TGTGCCAGCAGTGAAACGGGGACCCCCTCTAACTATGGCTACACCTTC. Translated, it gives CASSETGTPSNYGYTF.